These 30 T cell receptor beta chains share one sample of origin, sequenced in a study of PD-L1 blockade in urothelial cancer. Assay used: immunoSEQ multiplex PCR; TCRdb lists only in-frame clones, some missing. The sample lists 50,000 to 60,000 clones, roughly 86% occurring once. Sequenced material: PBMCs, taken around atezolizumab (anti-PD-L1) treatment. All receptors derive from a man aged 45 to 65 with urothelial cancer.

The chain has TRBV9 and TRBJ2-2; TRBD1 matches 7 bases. V trimming: 6 bases; J trimming: 7 bases; junction bases outside the gene matches: 15. This CDR3 comprises 16 residues. The germline V gene encodes CDR1 SGDLS and CDR2 YYNGEE. CDR3 in amino acids: CASTASDRERDGELFF. The CDR3 DNA reads TGTGCCAGCACCGCGTCAGACAGGGAGAGGGACGGGGAGCTGTTTTTT.

V usage is TRBV5-8 and J usage is TRBJ2-1; the match to TRBD2 covers 9 bases. Germline V gene sequence: CDR1 SGHTS, CDR2 YDEGEE. CDR3 length equals 14 residues. V dropped 7 bases and J dropped 10; count of bases not matched to a gene: 12. The CDR3 nucleotides read TGTGCCAGCCGCAGCCCGGGACTAGCTGCCGAGCAGTTCTTC. Translation: CASRSPGLAAEQFF.

The chain links TRBV6-5 to TRBJ1-5, with a possible D match to TRBD1 (6 bases). The CDR3 length is 13 residues. Germline V lookup: CDR1 MNHEY, CDR2 SVGAGI. V lost 6 bases to trimming and J lost 4 bases, with 10 bases between them. Here the CDR3 DNA reads TGTGCCAGCAGGAAAACAGGGAATCAGCCCCAGCATTTT. It yields the protein CASRKTGNQPQHF.

V gene TRBV9 combines with J gene TRBJ2-7; possibly TRBD2 for D (5 bases). The germline CDR1 and CDR2 sequences are SGDLS and YYNGEE. CDR3 length equals 14 residues. V lost 4 bases and J 0 bases, leaving 11 bases between the germline ends. CDR3 in amino acids: CASSPDGISYEQYF. Here the CDR3 DNA reads TGTGCCAGCAGCCCCGACGGGATCTCCTACGAGCAGTACTTC.

This clone was recorded once. The rearrangement links TRBV5-1 to TRBJ2-7, with D maybe TRBD2 (6 bases). The CDR3 is 13 amino acids. From germline, CDR1 is SGHRS and CDR2 YFSETQ. Deletions cut 4 bases from V and 4 bases from J, with 12 bases between. CDR3: CASSPASVYEQYF. The CDR3 bases are TGCGCCAGCAGCCCCGCTAGCGTGTACGAGCAGTACTTC.

The genes are TRBV10-3 and TRBJ2-1; TRBD2 might be the D (6 bases). The CDR3 has 16 amino acids. V was shortened by 5 bases and J by 0 bases, with 14 bases between the two germline ends. From germline, CDR1 is ENHRY and CDR2 SYGVKD. DNA of the CDR3: TGTGCCATCAGTACGGGGGTTAGTGGCTCCTACAATGAGCAGTTCTTC. Protein: CAISTGVSGSYNEQFF.

The chain couples TRBV4-2 to TRBJ2-1, with 14 bases lining up with TRBD2. CDR1 LGHNA and CDR2 YNFKEQ come from the germline V gene. This CDR3 is 18 amino acids long. J was trimmed by 7 bases and V by 1 base; bases with no gene match: 9. The CDR3 bases are TGTGCCAGCAGCCAAGTTGGACTAGCGGGAGGCGGGGATAATGAGCAGTTCTTC. It encodes CASSQVGLAGGGDNEQFF.

The J gene is TRBJ1-1, the V gene TRBV18; no definite D call. Germline-derived CDR1 and CDR2 are KGHSH and LQKENI. Trimming left V 1 base short and J 2 bases short, with 14 bases between. The CDR3 spans 16 residues. The CDR3 here is CASSPRGSQYNTEAFF. Written as DNA, the CDR3 is TGTGCCAGCTCACCACGCGGTTCGCAATATAACACTGAAGCTTTCTTT.

The rearrangement uses TRBV5-1 and TRBJ2-1; possible D gene TRBD1, 6 bases. V lost 0 bases and J 7 bases, leaving 14 bases between the germline ends. The CDR3 is 15 amino acids. CDR1 SGHRS and CDR2 YFSETQ come from the germline V gene. This CDR3 reads CASSLAGVDRNEQFF. CDR3 DNA: TGCGCCAGCAGCTTGGCAGGGGTTGATAGGAATGAGCAGTTCTTC.

The J gene is TRBJ2-7, the V gene TRBV5-1, with TRBD1 as a possible D gene (6 bases). V was clipped by 0 bases and J by 6 bases, with 13 bases between them. This CDR3 region has 14 residues. Germline V gene data show CDR1 as SGHRS and CDR2 as YFSETQ. The CDR3 reads CASSLDRVLGEQYF. CDR3 coding DNA: TGCGCCAGCAGCTTGGACAGGGTCCTCGGCGAGCAGTACTTC.

The genes are TRBV9 and TRBJ2-2; D possibly corresponds to TRBD2 (5 bases). The length of the CDR3 is 19 residues. Trimming removed 4 bases from V and 7 bases from J, with 29 bases in between. The germline CDR1 and CDR2 sequences are SGDLS and YYNGEE. In nucleotides, the CDR3 is TGTGCCAGCAGCCCCCGCCTCCCCGGAGGCCCCCCCTCCCACGGGGAGCTGTTTTTT. This gives the protein CASSPRLPGGPPSHGELFF.

The chain carries TRBV11-2 and TRBJ1-1; D gene unclear. Germline V gene data show CDR1 as SGHAT and CDR2 as FQNNGV. Trimming removed 0 bases from V and 5 bases from J, with 10 bases in between. The CDR3 is 14 residues long. The CDR3 is CASSLDRSGTEAFF. The CDR3 DNA sequence: TGTGCCAGCAGCTTAGATCGGTCGGGGACTGAAGCTTTCTTT.

The CDR3 spells CASSDPGGQEGTDTQYF. The CDR3 DNA is TGTGCCAGCAGTGACCCGGGAGGGCAAGAGGGCACAGATACGCAGTATTTT. This chain joins TRBV25-1 and TRBJ2-3; 8 nucleotides line up with TRBD2. This CDR3 is 17 amino acids long. V was pared by 3 bases and J by 1 base, with 9 bases of the junction left unmatched. Germline CDR1 MGHDK, CDR2 SYGVNS.

This clone was counted only a few times. V gene TRBV14 combines with J gene TRBJ2-1, with 16 nucleotides matching TRBD2. Germline CDR1 reads SGHDN; CDR2 reads FVKESK. This CDR3 contains 21 residues. Losses at the gene ends were 5 bases for V and 2 bases for J; bases not matched to a gene: 15. CDR3: CASSARIGTSGRALPYNEQFF. The DNA for the CDR3 is TGTGCCAGCAGCGCCCGGATTGGGACTAGCGGGAGGGCCTTACCCTACAATGAGCAGTTCTTC.

This clone appeared a single time. The CDR3: CASSLLLQETQYF. CDR3 nucleotides: TGTGCCAGCAGCTTACTCTTACAAGAGACCCAGTACTTC. The rearrangement uses TRBV7-6 and TRBJ2-5, with no clear D. Germline V gives CDR1 SGHVS, CDR2 FNYEAQ. The CDR3 is 13 amino acids. The V end lost 2 bases, the J end lost 2 bases, and 6 bases lay between the germline ends.

V and J are TRBV7-9 and TRBJ1-1; 10 bases are shared with TRBD1. From germline, CDR1 is SEHNR and CDR2 FQNEAQ (reference sequence). V trimming: 5 bases; J trimming: 4 bases; junction bases outside the gene matches: 13. The CDR3 covers 17 residues. CDR3 nucleotide sequence: TGTGCCAGCAGCGCCCGGGACAGGGGACGGTTGCTCACTGAAGCTTTCTTT. This translates into CASSARDRGRLLTEAFF.

The genes are TRBV28 and TRBJ2-5; 9 bases are shared with TRBD2. V gave up 2 bases and J gave up 6 bases; unmatched junction bases: 7. From germline, CDR1 is MDHEN and CDR2 SYDVKM. This CDR3 spans 15 amino acids. CDR3 loop: CASSLGLAGSKTQYF. In nucleotides, the CDR3 is TGTGCCAGCAGTTTAGGGCTAGCGGGAAGTAAGACCCAGTACTTC.

The chain links TRBV10-3 to TRBJ2-3, with TRBD2 matching 9 bases. The CDR3 length is 17 residues. V trimming: 10 bases; J trimming: 2 bases; junction bases outside the gene matches: 16. Germline V gives CDR1 ENHRY, CDR2 SYGVKD. CDR3 in DNA: TGTGCCACCTCCCCCGGGGGCGGGAGGGCCAACACAGATACGCAGTATTTT. Its protein is CATSPGGGRANTDTQYF.

This clone appeared once. The chain is built from TRBV7-8 and TRBJ1-3; the match to TRBD1 covers 7 bases. J was trimmed by 0 bases and V by 5 bases; bases with no gene match: 7. The CDR3 length is 16 residues. The germline V gene encodes CDR1 SGHVS and CDR2 FQNEAQ. The CDR3 reads CASSAGQAVSGNTIYF. The CDR3 DNA sequence: TGTGCCAGCAGCGCCGGACAGGCAGTCTCTGGAAACACCATATATTTT.

This CDR3 reads CASSLNREQYF. As DNA, the CDR3 is TGTGCCAGCAGCTTAAATCGCGAGCAGTACTTC. The chain uses TRBV7-8 and TRBJ2-7; D gene unclear. Trimming took off 2 bases at V and 6 bases at J, with 5 bases between the two ends. The CDR3 extends over 11 amino acids. Germline CDR1 is SGHVS and CDR2 is FQNEAQ.

This chain joins TRBV6-5 and TRBJ1-4, with 7 bases fitting TRBD1. CDR1 and CDR2 (germline): MNHEY, SVGAGI. This CDR3 comprises 12 residues. J was trimmed by 7 bases and V by 10 bases; bases with no gene match: 6. The CDR3 DNA follows: TGTGCCACCCGGGACAGTGGTGAAAAACTGTTTTTT. Its protein product is CATRDSGEKLFF.

The chain uses TRBV19 and TRBJ2-2; no reliable D call. The CDR3 contains 17 residues. V was cut by 3 bases and J by 0 bases, with 14 bases left in between. Germline CDR1 reads LNHDA; CDR2 reads SQIVND (reference sequence). The CDR3 DNA follows: TGTGCCAGTAGTATTAACCTAAGACATACGAACACCGGGGAGCTGTTTTTT. Its translation is CASSINLRHTNTGELFF.

The chain combines TRBV7-9 with TRBJ1-1, with D perhaps TRBD1 (6 bases). Germline CDR1 SEHNR, CDR2 FQNEAQ (reference sequence). V was clipped by 4 bases and J by 3 bases, with 27 bases between them. The CDR3 extends over 19 amino acids. CDR3 in amino acids: CASSSTGQPLYLRDTEAFF. The CDR3 DNA sequence: TGTGCCAGCAGCTCAACTGGACAGCCGTTATACCTAAGGGACACTGAAGCTTTCTTT. The complete variable domain, with remaining parts taken from reference TRBV7-9 and TRBJ1-1, reads DTGVSQNPRHKITKRGQNVTFRCDPISEHNRLYWYRQTLGQGPEFLTYFQNEAQLEKSRLLSDRFSAERPKGSFSTLEIQRTEQGDSAMYLCASSSTGQPLYLRDTEAFFGQGTRLTVV.

In this sample, this clone turned up a few times. The chain links TRBV7-3 to TRBJ2-2; the D is unclear. In germline, CDR1 is SGHTA, CDR2 FQGTGA. Between the trimmed V and J ends, which lost 1 base and 8 bases, there was a span of 11 bases. The CDR3 has 14 residues. The CDR3 DNA reads TGTGCCAGCAGCTTAAGAGACCTCGGGGGGGAGCTGTTTTTT. It specifies CASSLRDLGGELFF.

V gene TRBV10-1 combines with J gene TRBJ1-1; D might be TRBD1 (6 bases). The CDR3 length is 13 residues. V lost 4 bases and J lost 4, with 10 bases in between. Germline CDR1 WNHNN, CDR2 SYGVQD (reference sequence). This chain's CDR3 is CASSAGGATEAFF. The CDR3 nucleotides are TGCGCCAGCAGTGCGGGGGGGGCCACTGAAGCTTTCTTT.

V is TRBV5-1 and J is TRBJ2-3, with D tentatively TRBD2 (6 bases). V was cut by 0 bases and J by 0 bases, with 17 bases left in between. This CDR3 is built from 18 residues. The germline V gene has CDR1 SGHRS and CDR2 YFSETQ. The chain's CDR3 is CASSLATAGRPSTDTQYF. CDR3 DNA sequence: TGCGCCAGCAGCTTGGCCACGGCGGGACGCCCTAGCACAGATACGCAGTATTTT.

The chain carries TRBV28 and TRBJ2-7; D may be TRBD1 (6 bases). The CDR3 contains 14 residues. The germline V gene has CDR1 MDHEN and CDR2 SYDVKM. V lost 5 bases to trimming and J lost 2 bases, with 13 bases between them. This chain's CDR3 is CASSTNRDTYEQYF. The DNA of the CDR3 is TGTGCCAGCAGTACCAACAGGGATACCTACGAGCAGTACTTC. Supplemented by reference TRBV28 and TRBJ2-7, the full variable domain reads DVKVTQSSRYLVKRTGEKVFLECVQDMDHENMFWYRQDPGLGLRLIYFSYDVKMKEKGDIPEGYSVSREKKERFSLILESASTNQTSMYLCASSTNRDTYEQYFGPGTRLTVT.

This clone was observed once. V is TRBV19 and J is TRBJ2-5; 9 nucleotides match TRBD2. Losses at the gene ends were 4 bases for V and 4 bases for J; bases not matched to a gene: 10. The V gene's germline CDR1 is LNHDA and CDR2 SQIVND (reference sequence). The CDR3 spans 16 residues. The CDR3 is CASSNLGGRARETQYF. CDR3 coding DNA: TGTGCCAGTAGTAATTTGGGCGGGAGGGCCCGAGAGACCCAGTACTTC.

In DNA, the CDR3 is TGTGCCAGCAGCTCCATAGCGGGAGGGATCACAGATACGCAGTATTTT. It yields the protein CASSSIAGGITDTQYF. The chain is built from TRBV9 and TRBJ2-3, with 11 bases fitting TRBD2. Germline values: CDR1 SGDLS, CDR2 YYNGEE. This CDR3 contains 16 residues. V gave up 4 bases and J gave up 2 bases; unmatched junction bases: 6. Looking up the rest from reference TRBV9 and TRBJ2-3 gives the full variable domain: DSGVTQTPKHLITATGQRVTLRCSPRSGDLSVYWYQQSLDQGLQFLIQYYNGEERAKGNILERFSAQQFPDLHSELNLSSLELGDSALYFCASSSIAGGITDTQYFGPGTRLTVL.

This rearrangement joins TRBV28 to TRBJ2-7; possibly TRBD1 for D (6 bases). The length of the CDR3 is 15 residues. V lost 6 bases and J lost 0, with 15 bases in between. The germline gives CDR1 MDHEN, CDR2 SYDVKM. CDR3 sequence reads: CASRSRRQVSYEQYF. For the CDR3, the DNA is TGTGCCAGCAGAAGCCGAAGACAGGTCTCCTACGAGCAGTACTTC.